This entry features one T cell receptor beta chain sequence. Trimming took 4 bases from V and 5 from J, leaving 15 bases between them. CDR3 length equals 15 residues. Germline-derived CDR1 and CDR2 are MGHRA and YSYEKL. Using immunoSEQ multiplex PCR, the repertoire was profiled, and TCRdb retains in-frame clones only, with some absent. This table holds about 150,000 clones, more than 80% found once. The data were obtained in a study of blood T cell repertoires in COVID-19. This sequence joins TRBV4-1 and TRBJ1-5; no definite D call. The TCR originated in a man in his fifties or sixties with acute or convalescent COVID-19. Sequencing was done on a sample of peripheral blood. The CDR3 DNA reads as TGCGCCAGCAGCCGAGGAAGGGAGGGCTATCAGCCCCAGCATTTT. Amino acid sequence: CASSRGREGYQPQHF.